This is a list of T cell receptor beta chains from one sample in a study of CD4 T cells in relation to SARS-CoV-2 and coronaviruses. Only in-frame clones appear in the TCRdb table, and some are missing; sequencing was by immunoSEQ multiplex PCR. This table holds 68,000 or so clones, over 85% found once. The sample comprised naive CD4+ T cells from PBMCs. The receptors were gathered from a human donor in good health. CDR3s include the opening cysteine and the closing phenylalanine or tryptophan. Fields, in order: J gene, V gene, clone size, D gene, CDR3 DNA, CDR3 protein. D genes are given only for firm matches. Clone size, where shown, is once, few, many, or a class for clones that have expanded.

TRBJ2-3 | TRBV11-3 | NA | TRBD2 | TGTGCCAGCAGCCACGGACTAGCGGAGTCCACAGATACGCAGTATTTT | CASSHGLAESTDTQYF
TRBJ2-1 | TRBV30 | once | NA | TGTGCCTGGAGTGGGGAAGGTGGGAATGAGCAGTTCTTC | CAWSGEGGNEQFF
TRBJ1-3 | TRBV6-2/TRBV6-3 | NA | NA | TGTGCCAGCAGCCCCGTCCGACCTGGAAACACCATATATTTT | CASSPVRPGNTIYF
TRBJ2-1 | TRBV9 | NA | TRBD2 | TGTGCCAGCAGCGGCCTAGCGGAACGCAAGTTCTTC | CASSGLAERKFF
TRBJ2-7 | TRBV20-1 | NA | NA | TGCAGTGCTAGCAGGGATTACGAGCAGTACTTC | CSASRDYEQYF
TRBJ1-2 | TRBV5-4 | NA | NA | TGTGCCAGCAGTTTAAAACAGGGTAACTATGGCTACACCTTC | CASSLKQGNYGYTF
TRBJ1-4 | TRBV5-1 | NA | TRBD1 | TGCGCCAGCAGCCCGTGGGGACAGGGCACTGAAAAACTGTTTTTT | CASSPWGQGTEKLFF
TRBJ2-3 | TRBV5-1 | NA | NA | TGCGCCAGCAGCCCACGACGAGGGAGTAGCGGAGATACGCAGTATTTT | CASSPRRGSSGDTQYF
TRBJ1-4 | TRBV6-6 | NA | TRBD1 | TGTGCCAGCAGTCCGGGACAGTTCAGAGTTGCAACTAATGAAAAACTGTTTTTT | CASSPGQFRVATNEKLFF
TRBJ2-3 | TRBV18 | NA | NA | TGTGCCAGCTCACCACCCTCCGTTGAGGGTCCAGATACGCAGTATTTT | CASSPPSVEGPDTQYF
TRBJ1-1 | TRBV6-1 | NA | NA | TGTGCCAGCAGTGAAGGTATGAACACTGAAGCTTTCTTT | CASSEGMNTEAFF
TRBJ2-1 | TRBV2 | NA | NA | TGTGCCAGCAGTGGTCAGACTTTCTACAATGAGCAGTTCTTC | CASSGQTFYNEQFF
TRBJ2-5 | TRBV19 | NA | TRBD2 | TGTGCCAGTAGTATAGGACTAGCGGGGGGGGGAGAGACCCAGTACTTC | CASSIGLAGGGETQYF
TRBJ2-7 | TRBV5-4 | NA | TRBD2 | TGTGCCAGCAGCCCAATGACTAGCGGGGGAAGCGAGCAGTACTTC | CASSPMTSGGSEQYF
TRBJ2-2 | TRBV5-1 | NA | NA | TGCGCCAGCAGCTTGGGGGAGTACACCGGGGAGCTGTTTTTT | CASSLGEYTGELFF
TRBJ2-5 | TRBV18 | once | NA | TGTGCCAGCTCACTGGACAGTTTTTTAGAGACCCAGTACTTC | CASSLDSFLETQYF
TRBJ2-6 | TRBV6-6 | NA | NA | TGTGCCAGGGGGGTGAGGGTCTCCGGGGCCAACGTCCTGACTTTC | CARGVRVSGANVLTF
TRBJ2-1 | TRBV5-4 | once | NA | TGTGCCAGCTCGGGGGGCTTTCGAGAGTTCTTC | CASSGGFREFF
TRBJ1-3 | TRBV5-4 | NA | NA | TGTGCCAGCAGCCAAGGACCGCCGAAGAGCTCTGGAAACACCATATATTTT | CASSQGPPKSSGNTIYF
TRBJ1-3 | TRBV11-2 | NA | TRBD1 | TGTGCCAGCAGCTTAGGACAGGGCTCTGGAAACACCATATATTTT | CASSLGQGSGNTIYF
TRBJ1-4 | TRBV28 | NA | NA | TGTGCCAGCAGTAGAGAGGTGGCCTCTGAAAAACTGTTTTTT | CASSREVASEKLFF
TRBJ1-1 | TRBV24-1 | NA | NA | TGTGCCACCAGTGAATCGGGGGACCTGAACACTGAAGCTTTCTTT | CATSESGDLNTEAFF
TRBJ2-1 | TRBV19 | NA | TRBD2 | TGTGCCAGTAGTTCGACTAGCGGGAGTTACTACAATGAGCAGTTCTTC | CASSSTSGSYYNEQFF
TRBJ2-3 | TRBV9 | NA | TRBD2 | TGTGCCAGCAACTTTGGCGGGGGGACCCCTAGCACAGATACGCAGTATTTT | CASNFGGGTPSTDTQYF
TRBJ2-5 | TRBV5-4 | NA | TRBD1 | TGTGCCAGCAGCCAAACAGGGGGCGGAAACCAAGAGACCCAGTACTTC | CASSQTGGGNQETQYF
TRBJ2-7 | TRBV5-1 | NA | TRBD1 | TGCGCCAGCAGCTTAGGACAGGGGCGGCACTACGAGCAGTACTTC | CASSLGQGRHYEQYF
TRBJ2-2 | TRBV6-6 | NA | TRBD1 | TGTGCCAGCAGTCGTGGACAGGGTTGGAACACCGGGGAGCTGTTTTTT | CASSRGQGWNTGELFF
TRBJ2-6 | TRBV14 | NA | NA | TGTGCCAGCAGCCCCCTTGGCAAGGGGCGCTCTGGGGCCAACGTCCTGACTTTC | CASSPLGKGRSGANVLTF
TRBJ2-1 | TRBV10-3 | NA | NA | TGTGCCATCAGTGAGTCCGACTACTCCTACAATGAGCAGTTCTTC | CAISESDYSYNEQFF
TRBJ2-2 | TRBV2 | once | NA | TGTGCCAGCAGTAATAGGGGCAGACCGAACACCGGGGAGCTGTTTTTT | CASSNRGRPNTGELFF
TRBJ2-7 | TRBV3-1/TRBV3-2 | NA | TRBD1 | TGTGCCAGTTCGAGGACAGGGACGCGAATAACCGACTCCTACGAGCAGTACTTC | CASSRTGTRITDSYEQYF
TRBJ1-2 | TRBV14 | NA | NA | TGTGCCAGCAGCCAAGGGCCCGGCTATGGCTACACCTTC | CASSQGPGYGYTF
TRBJ1-3 | TRBV4-1 | NA | TRBD1 | TGCGCCAGCGGACTCCGGGACAGTGAGAGTTCCTCTGGAAACACCATATATTTT | CASGLRDSESSSGNTIYF
TRBJ2-5 | TRBV29-1 | NA | NA | TGCAGCGTTGAACCCAGTAGGGTAAGCGAGACCCAGTACTTC | CSVEPSRVSETQYF
TRBJ2-5 | TRBV28 | NA | NA | TGTGCCAGCAGCCCGGAGAGGGGAGAAGAGACCCAGTACTTC | CASSPERGEETQYF
TRBJ1-2 | TRBV19 | NA | NA | TGTGCCAGTAGTCCCCTGTCTGGATGGACGGTAAACTATGGCTACACCTTC | CASSPLSGWTVNYGYTF
TRBJ2-2 | TRBV18 | NA | TRBD1 | TGTGCCAGCTCTCAACAAAAGGACAGGGCACCGTTGACCGGGGAGCTGTTTTTT | CASSQQKDRAPLTGELFF
TRBJ1-1 | TRBV18 | NA | NA | TGTGCCAGCTCACCTACGCCGGAGAGGACGAACACTGAAGCTTTCTTT | CASSPTPERTNTEAFF
TRBJ2-3 | TRBV6-5 | NA | TRBD2 | TGTGCCAGCAGTTCCCCCGGACTAGGTGGAACAGATACGCAGTATTTT | CASSSPGLGGTDTQYF
TRBJ2-7 | TRBV5-1 | NA | NA | TGCGCCAGCAGCTTGGGACAGCTCTACGAGCAGTACTTC | CASSLGQLYEQYF
TRBJ2-7 | TRBV5-1 | NA | TRBD2 | TGCGCCAGCAGCTTGGCCCCAGCGGGAGGGCCTCTCAAATCAATGTTCGAGCAGTACTTC | CASSLAPAGGPLKSMFEQYF
TRBJ2-3 | TRBV19 | NA | NA | TGTGCCAGTAGTATCCCCGCAGGGACAGATACGCAGTATTTT | CASSIPAGTDTQYF
TRBJ2-7 | TRBV3-1/TRBV3-2 | once | TRBD2 | TGTGCCAGCAGCCTGGGCGGCGGGGGGGGATTGAGCTCCTACGAGCAGTACTTC | CASSLGGGGGLSSYEQYF
TRBJ1-6 | TRBV19 | NA | NA | TGTGCCAGTAGGTCGACAGGATCACCCCTCCACTTT | CASRSTGSPLHF
TRBJ2-3 | TRBV28 | NA | NA | TGTGCCAGCAGCCCTTTGGGAGTTACCAGGGGAGATACGCAGTATTTT | CASSPLGVTRGDTQYF
TRBJ2-7 | TRBV5-1 | NA | NA | TGCGCCAGCAGACCAAACTTAGGCTCCTACGAGCAGTACTTC | CASRPNLGSYEQYF
TRBJ2-1 | TRBV5-1 | NA | TRBD2 | TGCGCCAGCAGCAAGGGACTAGCGGTGGATGGTGAGCAGTTCTTC | CASSKGLAVDGEQFF
TRBJ2-2 | TRBV5-1 | NA | TRBD1 | TGCGCCAGCAGCATACAGGGGGACAACACCGGGGAGCTGTTTTTT | CASSIQGDNTGELFF
TRBJ2-7 | TRBV29-1 | NA | NA | TGCAGCGTTGGACAGCCGAGCTCCTACGAGCAGTACTTC | CSVGQPSSYEQYF
TRBJ1-2 | TRBV15 | NA | NA | TGTGCCACCAGCGTAGAAGACGTCTATGGCTACACCTTC | CATSVEDVYGYTF